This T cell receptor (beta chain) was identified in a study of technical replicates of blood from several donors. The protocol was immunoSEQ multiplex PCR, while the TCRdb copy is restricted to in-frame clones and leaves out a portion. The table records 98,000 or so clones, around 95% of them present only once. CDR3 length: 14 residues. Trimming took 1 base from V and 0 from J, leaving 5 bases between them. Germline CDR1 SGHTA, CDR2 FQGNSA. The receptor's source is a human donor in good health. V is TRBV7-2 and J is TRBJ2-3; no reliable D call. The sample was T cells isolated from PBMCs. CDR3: CASSLVGSTDTQYF. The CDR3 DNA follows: TGTGCCAGCAGCTTAGTCGGTAGCACAGATACGCAGTATTTT.